This T cell receptor (beta chain) was retrieved from a study of shared clonotypes between healthy human individuals. Here immunoSEQ multiplex PCR was the method, and the copy in TCRdb shows in-frame clones only, minus some. The sample gives millions of clones, about 92% of which show up once; approximately 0.4% is in the top ten. Findings and caveats of the study: On the whole, naive subsets had larger estimated richness than memory subsets had.

With respect to this clone: Antigen specificity is unknown.

The TCR originated in a man aged 18 to 29 in good health. Some clones in this sample may be carry-over from other donors' samples. Material for sequencing was naive CD4+ T cells from PBMCs. Sample subset: CD45RA+ positively selected.

The chain's CDR3 is CASSPGLAGGEQYF. In nucleotides, the CDR3 is TGCGCCAGCAGCCCGGGACTAGCGGGAGGCGAGCAGTACTTC. The gene calls are TRBV5-1 and TRBJ2-7; TRBD2 matches at 15 bases. This CDR3 comprises 14 residues. Germline assignment: CDR1 SGHRS and CDR2 YFSETQ. With 4 bases clipped from V and 6 bases from J, the junction kept 2 bases outside the gene matches.